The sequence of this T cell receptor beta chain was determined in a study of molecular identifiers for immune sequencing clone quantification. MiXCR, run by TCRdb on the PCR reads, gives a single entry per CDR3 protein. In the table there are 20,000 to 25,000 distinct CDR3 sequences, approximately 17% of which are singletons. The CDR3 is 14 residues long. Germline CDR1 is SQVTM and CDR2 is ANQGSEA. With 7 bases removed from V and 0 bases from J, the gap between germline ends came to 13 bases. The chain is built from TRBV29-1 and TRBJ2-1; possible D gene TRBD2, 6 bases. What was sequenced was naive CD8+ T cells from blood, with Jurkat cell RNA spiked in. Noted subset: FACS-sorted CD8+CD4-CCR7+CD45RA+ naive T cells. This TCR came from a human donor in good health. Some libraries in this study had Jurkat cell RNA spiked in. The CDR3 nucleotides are TGCAGCGCCCGGGACTCGAGCTCCTACAATGAGCAGTTCTTC. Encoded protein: CSARDSSSYNEQFF.